The 32 T cell receptor beta chains below were found in one sample sequenced in a study of T cells in Graves' hyperthyroidism and ophthalmopathy. Amplification yielded TCR beta CDR3 regions, with RNA transcripts as the source. Primed by the HTBI set, a first-round RT-PCR was run on the TCR CDR3. MiXCR, applied by TCRdb to the multiplex PCR reads, yields one record per CDR3 protein. This sample has around 800,000 distinct CDR3 sequences, with over 35% found just once. What was sequenced was blood. The receptors were sampled from a man younger than 35 with Graves' hyperthyroidism.

The chain carries TRBV7-9 and TRBJ2-6; no reliable D call. Trimming removed 5 bases from V and 1 base from J, with 12 bases in between. The CDR3 runs to 16 residues. Germline CDR1 and CDR2: SEHNR and FQNEAQ (reference sequence). CDR3 DNA sequence: TGTGCCAGCAGCCCGAGGACGTATTCTGGGGCCAACGTCCTGACTTTC. As protein: CASSPRTYSGANVLTF.

This clonotype has more than one count but fewer than ten. This chain connects TRBV20-1 to TRBJ1-4, with 11 bases fitting TRBD1. The end of the DNA aligns better with TRBJ2-2, so the J call may be wrong. CDR1 and CDR2 (germline): DFQATT, SNEGSKA (reference sequence). The CDR3 covers 14 residues. CDR3 protein: CSAGPGQGAGELFF. The CDR3, as DNA: TGCAGTGCTGGTCCGGGACAGGGGGCCGGGGAGCTGTTTTTT.

The sample holds a few counts of this clonotype. This sequence joins TRBV13 and TRBJ1-1; D unresolved. Trimming removed 2 bases from V and 7 bases from J, with 11 bases in between. The germline V gene encodes CDR1 PRHDT and CDR2 FYEKMQ (reference sequence). The CDR3 consists of 13 residues. The CDR3 spells CASSLSRHLEAFF. The DNA of the CDR3 is TGTGCCAGCAGCTTAAGTCGACATCTTGAAGCTTTCTTT.

The V and J genes are TRBV7-8 and TRBJ1-4; the D is unclear. V dropped 2 bases and J dropped 10 bases, with 17 bases sitting between them. CDR1 and CDR2 (germline): SGHVS, FQNEAQ. There are 15 residues in the CDR3. CDR3 residues: CASSLPGSLEGKLFF. The CDR3 region has the DNA TGTGCCAGCAGCTTACCGGGGTCCCTCGAAGGAAAACTGTTTTTT.

The chain recombines TRBV7-7 with TRBJ2-5; TRBD1 aligns across 8 bases. CDR1 and CDR2 (germline): SSHAT, FNYEAQ (reference sequence). This CDR3 has 13 amino acids. CDR3 DNA sequence: TGTACTAGCAGCCCCGGACAGGGAGAGACCCAGTACTTC. Translating gives CTSSPGQGETQYF.

The V and J genes are TRBV19 and TRBJ1-5; 9 nucleotides match TRBD1. This CDR3 region has 13 residues. J lost 4 bases, V lost 8 bases, and 3 bases had no gene match. Germline V gene lookup returns CDR1 LNHDA and CDR2 SQIVND (reference sequence). The CDR3 nucleotides read TGTGCCAGTTTGGGACAGGGAAATCAGCCCCAGCATTTT. Protein: CASLGQGNQPQHF.

V is TRBV7-9 and J is TRBJ1-1, with D unclear. Trimming took off 6 bases at V and 1 base at J, with 12 bases between the two ends. Germline-derived CDR1 and CDR2 are SEHNR and FQNEAQ (reference sequence). This CDR3 comprises 14 residues. Here the CDR3 reads CASSTIGQNTEAFF. CDR3 coding DNA: TGTGCCAGCAGTACGATAGGGCAGAACACTGAAGCTTTCTTT.

The chain combines TRBV19 with TRBJ2-7; D is undetermined. Germline loops: CDR1 LNHDA, CDR2 SQIVND (reference sequence). This CDR3 comprises 14 residues. V was clipped by 2 bases and J by 3 bases, with 11 bases between them. The CDR3 is CASSIKGPNYEQYF. CDR3 coding DNA: TGTGCCAGTAGTATAAAGGGTCCAAACTACGAGCAGTACTTC.

The chain has TRBV15 and TRBJ1-2; 9 bases fit TRBD1. This CDR3 has 14 residues. CDR1 is LNHNV, CDR2 YYDKDF, per germline (reference sequence). V shed 5 bases, J shed 4 bases, and the junction held 5 bases outside the gene matches. The CDR3 sequence is CATSAGQGSYGYTF. The CDR3 bases are TGTGCCACCAGCGCGGGACAGGGCAGCTATGGCTACACCTTC. Full variable domain (rest looked up from reference TRBV15 and TRBJ1-2): DAMVIQNPRYQVTQFGKPVTLSCSQTLNHNVMYWYQQKSSQAPKLLFHYYDKDFNNEADTPDNFQSRRPNTSFCFLDIRSPGLGDTAMYLCATSAGQGSYGYTFGSGTRLTVV.

This clonotype turned up a few times. The chain employs TRBV19 and TRBJ2-7; 7 nucleotides agree with TRBD2. The V gene end was trimmed by 5 bases and the J gene end by 5 bases; junction bases not matched to a gene: 9. Germline lookup yields CDR1 LNHDA and CDR2 SQIVND (reference sequence). The length of the CDR3 is 14 residues. The DNA of the CDR3 is TGTGCCAGTAGTGGAGCAGCGGGGCCTAACGAGCAGTACTTC. It is translated as CASSGAAGPNEQYF.

The chain carries TRBV10-3 and TRBJ2-7, with 7 bases that match TRBD2. Germline V CDR1 and CDR2: ENHRY, SYGVKD. CDR3 length: 15 residues. The V segment lost 2 bases and the J segment 7 bases; nucleotides outside the gene matches: 11. CDR3 residues: CAISELPGLLEEQYF. DNA for the CDR3: TGTGCCATCAGTGAGCTCCCGGGACTACTGGAAGAGCAGTACTTC.

The V call is TRBV2, the J call TRBJ1-6, with D unclear. CDR3 length: 15 amino acids. V lost 5 bases to trimming and J lost 6 bases, with 14 bases between them. Per the germline V gene, CDR1 is SNHLY and CDR2 is FYNNEI. CDR3 loop: CASSLSRHSNSPLHF. Written as DNA, the CDR3 is TGTGCCAGCAGTTTATCGCGACACAGTAATTCACCCCTCCACTTT.

This clonotype was counted once. The chain recombines TRBV29-1 with TRBJ2-5; D is unresolved. CDR1 and CDR2 (germline): SQVTM, ANQGSEA. The V end was cut by 5 bases, the J end by 10 bases, with 5 bases between. The CDR3 spans 8 residues. In DNA, the CDR3 is TGCAGCGTTCGGGTCCAGTACTTC. Translation gives CSVRVQYF.

This clonotype was counted between two and nine times. The gene calls are TRBV2 and TRBJ2-7; no reliable D call. Trimming cost V 8 bases and J 0 bases, with 5 bases left between them. CDR1 is SNHLY, CDR2 FYNNEI, per germline. The CDR3 contains 11 residues. This chain's CDR3 is CASLASYEQYF. The CDR3 nucleotides are TGTGCCAGCCTGGCCTCCTACGAGCAGTACTTC.

The chain has TRBV25-1 and TRBJ2-2; the match to TRBD1 covers 7 bases. The CDR3 length is 15 residues. V lost 6 bases and J lost 2; bases outside the gene matches: 6. The V gene's germline CDR1 is MGHDK and CDR2 SYGVNS. CDR3 region: CASSAGQANTGELFF. The CDR3 nucleotides are TGTGCCAGCAGCGCTGGACAGGCTAACACCGGGGAGCTGTTTTTT.

V and J are TRBV7-9 and TRBJ1-1, with D hard to call. The V gene's germline CDR1 is SEHNR and CDR2 FQNEAQ (reference sequence). V lost 3 bases and J 1 base, leaving 9 bases between the germline ends. This CDR3 is built from 14 residues. The CDR3 region is CASSLAVGNTEAFF. The CDR3 DNA reads as TGTGCCAGCAGCTTGGCGGTGGGGAACACTGAAGCTTTCTTT.

This clonotype was counted a few times. This rearrangement joins TRBV6-5 to TRBJ1-1, with 8 bases aligning to TRBD1. The CDR3 is made up of 14 amino acids. V lost 7 bases and J lost 0; bases outside the gene matches: 4. Per germline, CDR1 MNHEY and CDR2 SVGAGI. As DNA, the CDR3 is TGTGCCAGCATACCAGGGGGCATGAACACTGAAGCTTTCTTT. Translated: CASIPGGMNTEAFF.

The chain carries TRBV5-6 and TRBJ1-2, with TRBD1 as a possible D gene (5 bases). V was trimmed by 4 bases and J by 9 bases, leaving 13 bases between them. This CDR3 region has 12 residues. Per the germline V gene, CDR1 is SGHDT and CDR2 is YYEEEE. The CDR3 DNA is TGTGCCAGCAGCCCTGTTGGGGGGAGCTACACCTTC. It specifies CASSPVGGSYTF.

This clonotype occurred a few times. The V call is TRBV6-5, the J call TRBJ2-5; D is perhaps TRBD2 (6 bases). The V gene lost 8 bases and the J gene lost 2 bases, with 12 bases spanning the gap. CDR1 and CDR2 from the germline V gene are MNHEY and SVGAGI. The CDR3 is 13 residues long. The CDR3 DNA sequence: TGTGCCAGCCGTCGGGACTTTCAAGAGACCCAGTACTTC. Translation gives CASRRDFQETQYF.

This clonotype was seen many times. The J gene is TRBJ1-2, the V gene TRBV5-1, with TRBD1 matching 10 bases. Per the germline V gene, CDR1 is SGHRS and CDR2 is YFSETQ. This CDR3 contains 11 residues. Germline trimming cut 8 bases from V and 6 bases from J; bases unmatched to any gene: 1. For the CDR3, the DNA is TGCGCCAGTGGGACAGGGGATGGCTACACCTTC. It encodes CASGTGDGYTF.

This clonotype was counted ten times or more. The chain couples TRBV20-1 to TRBJ1-5, with no clear D. The CDR3 is 12 amino acids. From germline, CDR1 is DFQATT and CDR2 SNEGSKA (reference sequence). Between the trimmed V and J ends, which lost 8 bases and 4 bases, there was a span of 12 bases. As DNA, the CDR3 is TGCAGTTCAGGTTTGGGGAATCAGCCCCAGCATTTT. It encodes CSSGLGNQPQHF.

This chain links TRBV20-1 with TRBJ2-2; unclear D gene. This CDR3 spans 15 amino acids. Deletions cut 5 bases from V and 1 base from J, with 14 bases between. Germline V CDR1 and CDR2: DFQATT, SNEGSKA (reference sequence). CDR3 sequence (DNA): TGCAGTGCTTTGAGTCGGCCACAGAACACCGGGGAGCTGTTTTTT. This encodes CSALSRPQNTGELFF.

V gene TRBV9 combines with J gene TRBJ2-7, with D possibly TRBD2 on 6 matching bases. The CDR3 is 12 residues long. The germline V and J ends were trimmed by 4 bases and 7 bases, with 12 bases remaining between them. Germline CDR1 reads SGDLS; CDR2 reads YYNGEE. Here the CDR3 reads CASSPWGEEQYF. CDR3 coding DNA: TGTGCCAGCAGCCCCTGGGGGGAGGAGCAGTACTTC.

Details on this clonotype: This may stem from a read error, because a much larger clone lies one nucleotide away. This rearrangement joins TRBV7-9 to TRBJ2-7, with D perhaps being TRBD1 or TRBD2 (6 bases each). The CDR3 sequence is 15 residues long. The V gene's germline CDR1 is SEHNR and CDR2 FQNEAQ (reference sequence). V lost 5 bases and J lost 2, with 16 bases in between. CDR3 amino acids: CASSRWGDTAYEQYF. The CDR3 DNA sequence: TGTGCCAGCAGCCGATGGGGGGACACCGCCTACGAGCAGTACTTC.

The genes are TRBV20-1 and TRBJ2-3, with 13 bases lining up with TRBD2. Germline V gives CDR1 DFQATT, CDR2 SNEGSKA (reference sequence). This CDR3 comprises 14 residues. J lost 2 bases, V lost 7 bases, and 3 bases had no gene match. This CDR3 reads CSGTSGGATDTQYF. CDR3 coding DNA: TGCAGTGGTACTAGCGGGGGGGCCACAGATACGCAGTATTTT.

This clonotype was observed many times. The chain joins TRBV29-1 to TRBJ1-3; 7 nucleotides line up with TRBD1. The CDR3 spans 15 residues. CDR1 is SQVTM, CDR2 ANQGSEA, per germline. V was clipped by 7 bases and J by 2 bases; unmatched bases: 11. DNA of the CDR3: TGCAGCGCCGTTCGACAGGGACCCCCTGGAAACACCATATATTTT. Protein product: CSAVRQGPPGNTIYF.

The chain couples TRBV20-1 to TRBJ2-5, with D possibly TRBD2 on 5 matching bases. V shed 8 bases and J shed 11 bases, with 18 bases lying between them. Germline V CDR1 and CDR2: DFQATT, SNEGSKA (reference sequence). The CDR3 has 11 amino acids. CDR3 in DNA: TGCAGTAGGAAGCGGAGAGAGGAGCAGTACTTC. This translates into CSRKRREEQYF.

A note on this clonotype: The final CDR3 position lacks the conserved phenylalanine or tryptophan, pointing to a likely read error. CDR3 residues: CSVGGEMNTEAFL. CDR3 nucleotide sequence: TGCAGCGTTGGCGGAGAAATGAACACTGAAGCTTTCCTT. This chain connects TRBV29-1 to TRBJ1-1, with D unclear. V was trimmed by 4 bases and J by 0 bases, leaving 9 bases between them. The CDR3 totals 13 residues. Germline loops: CDR1 SQVTM, CDR2 ANQGSEA.

This clonotype was detected ten times or more. This sequence joins TRBV10-2 and TRBJ1-6; TRBD1 agrees at 9 bases. CDR1 WSHSY and CDR2 SAAADI come from the germline V gene. This CDR3 comprises 15 residues. The V segment lost 8 bases and the J segment 8 bases; nucleotides outside the gene matches: 10. CDR3 loop: CASRLRQGDYSPLHF. As DNA, the CDR3 is TGCGCCAGCCGGTTGAGACAGGGGGATTATTCACCCCTCCACTTT.

For this clonotype: One end of the junction does not line up with germline, which may come from a read error. The chain carries TRBV2 and TRBJ1-4; no reliable D call. CDR3 size: 15 residues. The germline CDR1 and CDR2 sequences are SNHLY and FYNNEI. The CDR3 DNA reads TGCGCCAGCAGCCAACCGGGTTCCGGCGATGAAAAACTGTTTTTT. It specifies CASSQPGSGDEKLFF.

This clonotype was seen more than once but under ten times. The chain employs TRBV2 and TRBJ2-7; TRBD2 matches 7 bases. The CDR3 has 15 amino acids. CDR1 SNHLY and CDR2 FYNNEI come from the germline V gene. With V trimmed by 0 bases and J by 5 bases, 7 bases remained unmatched. The CDR3 DNA reads as TGTGCCAGCAGTGAAGCCCGGACTAGTAGAAACGAGCAGTACTTC. Protein product: CASSEARTSRNEQYF.

The chain joins TRBV12-3 or TRBV12-4 to TRBJ2-2; D is ambiguous. V lost 1 base to trimming and J lost 4 bases, with 7 bases between them. The CDR3 is 14 amino acids. The CDR3 sequence is CASSLVPTTGELFF. The CDR3 nucleotides read TGTGCCAGCAGTTTAGTACCGACCACCGGGGAGCTGTTTTTT.